One and the same sample provided the 32 T cell receptor beta chains below, sequenced in a study of T-cell memory formation after mild COVID-19. MiXCR, run by TCRdb on the 5' RACE reads, gives a single entry per CDR3 protein. The sample records roughly 510,000 distinct CDR3 sequences, approximately 15% being singletons. The sample consisted of PBMCs or a T cell subset sorted from them (not recorded which). Every receptor here comes from an adult woman who had mild COVID-19 (a few samples of this study predate the infection). Cell type and time point are not known.

The V and J genes are TRBV27 and TRBJ2-3, with D uncertain. CDR1 and CDR2 from the germline V gene are MNHEY and SMNVEV (reference sequence). The CDR3 contains 14 residues. Between the trimmed V and J ends, which lost 6 bases and 1 base, there was a span of 11 bases. CDR3 loop: CASRPMGRTDTQYF. The CDR3 DNA reads TGTGCCAGCAGACCCATGGGCCGCACAGATACGCAGTATTTT.

V gene TRBV3-1 combines with J gene TRBJ2-3, with 15 positions matching TRBD2. This CDR3 region has 15 residues. CDR1 and CDR2 (germline): LGHDT, YNNKEL (reference sequence). J gave up 14 bases and V 1 base, and 7 bases lay outside the gene matches. The CDR3 DNA reads as TGTGCCAGCAGCCAAGGGGGACTAGCGGGAGGACCTCCGTATTTT. It translates to CASSQGGLAGGPPYF.

This clonotype has just a few counts. The genes are TRBV6-1 and TRBJ1-1; D remains unclear. V was cut by 6 bases and J by 0 bases, with 17 bases left in between. This CDR3 spans 16 amino acids. Germline assignment: CDR1 MNHNS and CDR2 SASEGT. CDR3 in amino acids: CASSEQSGRLNTEAFF. CDR3 nucleotides: TGTGCCAGCAGCGAACAATCCGGACGGCTGAACACTGAAGCTTTCTTT.

A few counts support this clonotype. This chain joins TRBV7-9 and TRBJ2-1; no firm D call. CDR1 and CDR2 from the germline V gene are SEHNR and FQNEAQ (reference sequence). CDR3 size: 11 residues. Trimming took 7 bases from V and 7 from J, leaving 8 bases between them. CDR3 DNA: TGTGCCAGCACCGGGCAGAATGAGCAGTTCTTC. This encodes CASTGQNEQFF. Full variable domain (missing parts from reference TRBV7-9 and TRBJ2-1): DTGVSQNPRHKITKRGQNVTFRCDPISEHNRLYWYRQTLGQGPEFLTYFQNEAQLEKSRLLSDRFSAERPKGSFSTLEIQRTEQGDSAMYLCASTGQNEQFFGPGTRLTVL.

The V call is TRBV7-9, the J call TRBJ2-7; D might be TRBD1 (7 bases). Germline V gene data show CDR1 as SEHNR and CDR2 as FQNEAQ (reference sequence). The V end was cut by 1 base, the J end by 6 bases, with 13 bases between. There are 14 residues in the CDR3. The chain's CDR3 is CASSLGVRGVEQYF. CDR3 nucleotides: TGTGCCAGCAGCTTAGGGGTCAGGGGGGTCGAGCAGTACTTC.

The chain is built from TRBV5-4 and TRBJ1-2, with 7 bases aligning to TRBD1. Germline loops: CDR1 SGHNT, CDR2 YYREEE (reference sequence). After removal of 2 bases from V and 6 bases from J, the junction contained 7 bases not matched to a gene. The CDR3 consists of 14 residues. CDR3 sequence: CASSFLQGNNGYTF. In DNA, the CDR3 is TGTGCCAGCAGCTTCCTACAGGGGAATAATGGCTACACCTTC.

The gene calls are TRBV29-1 and TRBJ2-1; TRBD2 might be the D (5 bases). The V gene lost 6 bases and the J gene lost 10 bases, with 13 bases spanning the gap. The CDR3 consists of 11 residues. Germline V CDR1 and CDR2: SQVTM, ANQGSEA. The CDR3 DNA reads TGCAGCGTAGAGGGAATCGGAGAGCAGTTCTTC. This encodes CSVEGIGEQFF.

This clonotype appeared a few times. The chain couples TRBV6-5 to TRBJ1-1, with D unclear. CDR1 and CDR2 from the germline V gene are MNHEY and SVGAGI. Trimming took off 0 bases at V and 0 bases at J, with 2 bases between the two ends. The CDR3 spans 13 residues. The CDR3 DNA follows: TGTGCCAGCAGTTACTCACTGAACACTGAAGCTTTCTTT. Residues: CASSYSLNTEAFF.

The chain employs TRBV5-1 and TRBJ2-7; TRBD2 aligns across 11 bases. J was trimmed by 6 bases and V by 2 bases; bases with no gene match: 4. Germline-derived CDR1 and CDR2 are SGHRS and YFSETQ. This CDR3 is 14 amino acids long. In nucleotides, the CDR3 is TGCGCCAGCAGCTTTGCGACTAGCGGGACCGAGCAGTACTTC. The encoded protein is CASSFATSGTEQYF.

The chain combines TRBV11-2 with TRBJ2-1, with 8 bases that match TRBD2. Losses at the gene ends were 5 bases for V and 5 bases for J; bases not matched to a gene: 11. This CDR3 spans 16 amino acids. Germline lookup yields CDR1 SGHAT and CDR2 FQNNGV. The CDR3 spells CASSTTSGLSHNEQFF. CDR3 coding DNA: TGTGCCAGCAGCACCACTAGCGGCCTGAGCCACAATGAGCAGTTCTTC.

A few counts support this clonotype. V and J are TRBV7-9 and TRBJ1-1, with no clear D. This CDR3 region has 15 residues. V lost 0 bases to trimming and J lost 2 bases, with 10 bases between them. Germline CDR1 is SEHNR and CDR2 is FQNEAQ (reference sequence). CDR3 region: CASSLAISGNTEAFF. The CDR3 bases are TGTGCCAGCAGCTTAGCTATTTCGGGAAACACTGAAGCTTTCTTT.

The sample holds a few counts of this clonotype. V is TRBV4-3 and J is TRBJ2-7; 8 nucleotides align to TRBD2. Germline values: CDR1 LGHNA, CDR2 YSLEER. Trimming at V came to 0 bases and at J to 12 bases, leaving 7 bases not matched to a gene. CDR3 length equals 13 residues. The CDR3 DNA reads TGCGCCAGCAGCCAAGAGACCGGGACTAGTCTGTACTTC. This sequence encodes CASSQETGTSLYF.

This clonotype has only a few counts. The chain uses TRBV5-1 and TRBJ2-2, with a weak D call TRBD2 (6 bases). This CDR3 contains 18 residues. V was pared by 0 bases and J by 2 bases, with 17 bases between. Germline CDR1 reads SGHRS; CDR2 reads YFSETQ. CDR3: CASSLGPWGGRNTGELFF. In nucleotides, the CDR3 is TGCGCCAGCAGCTTGGGTCCGTGGGGAGGACGAAACACCGGGGAGCTGTTTTTT.

As DNA, the CDR3 is TGCGCCAGCAGCCCCCGGGACAGCCTGTATGGCTACACCTTC. This sequence encodes CASSPRDSLYGYTF. This chain joins TRBV4-1 and TRBJ1-2, with 7 bases fitting TRBD1. The CDR3 runs 14 residues. V gave up 4 bases and J gave up 5 bases; unmatched junction bases: 7. Germline CDR1 is MGHRA and CDR2 is YSYEKL.

The rearrangement uses TRBV5-1 and TRBJ2-1; the match to TRBD2 covers 15 bases. Per the germline V gene, CDR1 is SGHRS and CDR2 is YFSETQ. The trim removed 5 bases at V and 6 bases at J, leaving 3 bases unmatched. CDR3 size: 15 residues. The CDR3 DNA is TGCGCCAGCAGATCGGGACTAGCGGGAGGCAATGAGCAGTTCTTC. Translating gives CASRSGLAGGNEQFF.

The chain couples TRBV6-6 to TRBJ2-5, with D perhaps TRBD2 (6 bases). V lost 5 bases to trimming and J lost 6 bases, with 13 bases between them. The CDR3 has 13 amino acids. Germline V gene lookup returns CDR1 MNHNY and CDR2 SVGAGI (reference sequence). The CDR3 DNA is TGTGCCAGCAGTCCCCCCGGGGGAAAGACCCAGTACTTC. It encodes CASSPPGGKTQYF.

CDR3 DNA sequence: TGTGCCAGCAGATTTCGGGGGGCCAGTTACTTC. Amino acid sequence: CASRFRGASYF. The chain carries TRBV12-3 or TRBV12-4 and TRBJ2-4, with a tentative D call TRBD2 (7 bases). The CDR3 totals 11 residues. Deletions cut 6 bases from V and 16 bases from J, with 16 bases between.

Only a few counts were recorded for this clonotype. The chain combines TRBV7-8 with TRBJ2-3; 11 nucleotides line up with TRBD2. The junction had 7 bases not matched to a gene; V was cut back by 4 bases and J by 4 bases. This CDR3 contains 16 residues. Germline CDR1 and CDR2: SGHVS and FQNEAQ. CDR3 in amino acids: CASSWEPGLAADTQYF. The CDR3 coding sequence is TGTGCCAGCAGCTGGGAACCGGGACTAGCGGCAGATACGCAGTATTTT.

The chain has TRBV7-2 and TRBJ2-3; D might be TRBD2 (5 bases). Trimming removed 8 bases from V and 0 bases from J, with 12 bases in between. The CDR3 extends over 14 amino acids. Per the germline V gene, CDR1 is SGHTA and CDR2 is FQGNSA. The CDR3 DNA is TGTGCCAGCGACTATTTACAAAGCACAGATACGCAGTATTTT. This encodes CASDYLQSTDTQYF.

This clonotype was observed a few times. The V call is TRBV30, the J call TRBJ1-1; D gene ambiguous. Germline V gives CDR1 GTSNPN, CDR2 SVGIG (reference sequence). CDR3 length: 13 residues. V lost 0 bases and J lost 1, with 6 bases in between. CDR3 nucleotide sequence: TGTGCCTGGAGTGTAACAGCGAACACTGAAGCTTTCTTT. Amino acids: CAWSVTANTEAFF.

This chain joins TRBV20-1 and TRBJ2-1; either TRBD1 or TRBD2 may fit D (5 bases each). V lost 3 bases and J 1 base, leaving 10 bases between the germline ends. The CDR3 consists of 14 residues. Germline V gene lookup returns CDR1 DFQATT and CDR2 SNEGSKA (reference sequence). CDR3 DNA sequence: TGCAGTGCTAGTGGGGACGGATCCTACAATGAGCAGTTCTTC. It specifies CSASGDGSYNEQFF.

This clonotype showed up just a few times. The chain couples TRBV3-1 to TRBJ1-1; 8 bases agree with TRBD1. Trimming at V came to 4 bases and at J to 4 bases, leaving 5 bases not matched to a gene. Germline lookup yields CDR1 LGHDT and CDR2 YNNKEL (reference sequence). The CDR3 is 14 residues long. CDR3 DNA: TGTGCCAGCAGCCGAAGACAGGGGTTCACTGAAGCTTTCTTT. It translates to CASSRRQGFTEAFF. Together with reference TRBV3-1 and TRBJ1-1, the CDR3 gives the full variable domain: DTAVSQTPKYLVTQMGNDKSIKCEQNLGHDTMYWYKQDSKKFLKIMFSYNNKELIINETVPNRFSPKSPDKAHLNLHINSLELGDSAVYFCASSRRQGFTEAFFGQGTRLTVV.

This clonotype was detected only a few times. The chain couples TRBV3-1 to TRBJ1-3, with 7 bases that match TRBD1. Germline V lookup: CDR1 LGHDT, CDR2 YNNKEL (reference sequence). V was clipped by 4 bases and J by 0 bases; unmatched bases: 6. CDR3 length: 16 residues. The DNA of the CDR3 is TGTGCCAGCAGCCGCCTCAGGGGGTCCTCTGGAAACACCATATATTTT. Its translation is CASSRLRGSSGNTIYF.

This clonotype was detected only a few times. The V call is TRBV5-6, the J call TRBJ2-1, with 9 bases aligning to TRBD2. Germline trimming cut 0 bases from V and 7 bases from J; bases unmatched to any gene: 5. The CDR3 is 15 amino acids. Germline-derived CDR1 and CDR2 are SGHDT and YYEEEE. CDR3 sequence reads: CASSLAAGGPNEQFF. The CDR3, as DNA: TGTGCCAGCAGCTTGGCCGCGGGGGGGCCGAATGAGCAGTTCTTC.

The chain combines TRBV15 with TRBJ1-1; the D is unclear. From germline, CDR1 is LNHNV and CDR2 YYDKDF (reference sequence). CDR3 length equals 15 residues. V dropped 6 bases and J dropped 1 base, with 15 bases sitting between them. DNA of the CDR3: TGTGCCACCAGTAGAAGGGCTCAAACGAACACTGAAGCTTTCTTT. Protein product: CATSRRAQTNTEAFF. Filled out from reference TRBV15 and TRBJ1-1, the complete variable domain reads DAMVIQNPRYQVTQFGKPVTLSCSQTLNHNVMYWYQQKSSQAPKLLFHYYDKDFNNEADTPDNFQSRRPNTSFCFLDIRSPGLGDTAMYLCATSRRAQTNTEAFFGQGTRLTVV.

CDR3 nucleotide sequence: TGTGCCAGCAGTTCCGCACCGGGTAACACCGGGGAGCTGTTTTTT. Translated, it gives CASSSAPGNTGELFF. The chain recombines TRBV6-2 or TRBV6-3 with TRBJ2-2; D gene uncertain. The V end was cut by 4 bases, the J end by 2 bases, with 11 bases between. Germline lookup yields CDR1 MNHEY and CDR2 SVGEGT. The CDR3 contains 15 residues.

This clonotype was seen repeatedly, ten times or more. This CDR3 is CASSFMGGHEQYF. CDR3 nucleotides: TGTGCCAGCAGCTTCATGGGGGGGCACGAGCAGTACTTC. The gene calls are TRBV7-2 and TRBJ2-7, with D possibly matching TRBD2 (7 bases). This CDR3 spans 13 amino acids. From germline, CDR1 is SGHTA and CDR2 FQGNSA. Deletions cut 3 bases from V and 5 bases from J, with 11 bases between.

V and J are TRBV4-1 and TRBJ2-2; no firm D call. Germline CDR1 MGHRA, CDR2 YSYEKL. Deletions cut 2 bases from V and 1 base from J, with 14 bases between. CDR3 length: 17 residues. The chain's CDR3 is CASSQKSWDLNTGELFF. The CDR3 DNA reads as TGCGCCAGCAGCCAAAAGAGCTGGGATTTGAACACCGGGGAGCTGTTTTTT.

The chain uses TRBV19 and TRBJ2-6; 10 positions agree with TRBD1. CDR1 LNHDA and CDR2 SQIVND come from the germline V gene (reference sequence). V lost 3 bases and J lost 1; bases outside the gene matches: 3. The CDR3 spans 17 residues. The CDR3 nucleotides are TGTGCCAGTAGTATTCGACAGGGGGCTTCTGGGGCCAACGTCCTGACTTTC. Translating gives CASSIRQGASGANVLTF.

The gene calls are TRBV14 and TRBJ2-2; 14 bases line up with TRBD2. Germline V gene data show CDR1 as SGHDN and CDR2 as FVKESK. The J segment lost 2 bases and the V segment lost 3 bases, leaving 14 bases of the junction unmatched. The CDR3 loop spans 21 amino acids. The DNA for the CDR3 is TGTGCCAGCAGCCACATGGGACTAGCGGGAGTGGCAAGAAGAAACACCGGGGAGCTGTTTTTT. Translating gives CASSHMGLAGVARRNTGELFF.

In this sample, this clonotype turned up a few times. This rearrangement joins TRBV7-2 to TRBJ1-1; D is uncertain. From germline, CDR1 is SGHTA and CDR2 FQGNSA. The V gene lost 7 bases and the J gene lost 4 bases, with 13 bases spanning the gap. The CDR3 is 13 amino acids. The CDR3 nucleotides read TGTGCCAGCACTCTCTTCGGGATCACTGAAGCTTTCTTT. Its translation is CASTLFGITEAFF. The complete variable domain, with remaining parts taken from reference TRBV7-2 and TRBJ1-1, reads GAGVSQSPSNKVTEKGKDVELRCDPISGHTALYWYRQSLGQGLEFLIYFQGNSAPDKSGLPSDRFSAERTGGSVSTLTIQRTQQEDSAVYLCASTLFGITEAFFGQGTRLTVV.

This clonotype was seen a handful of times. This chain joins TRBV11-2 and TRBJ1-2, with D hard to call. CDR3 length equals 13 residues. The V gene lost 5 bases and the J gene lost 7 bases, with 14 bases spanning the gap. The germline CDR1 and CDR2 sequences are SGHAT and FQNNGV. In DNA, the CDR3 is TGTGCCAGCAGCCCGCAAGGGAGCCTTGGCTACACCTTC. This encodes CASSPQGSLGYTF.